This TCR beta chain is drawn from a study of read filtering for tumor transcriptome and immune sequencing. Study results and caveats: The CD138-negative fraction was mixed bone marrow immune cells, not pure T cells. In IR-seq, single-read clonotypes were 75% to 90% of clonotypes but around 4% of reads.

This clonotype has a count of ten or more. As yet, its antigen is unknown. At the time of active disease, bone marrow was collected from every patient. Molecular barcoded adaptors covering alpha/delta and beta/gamma chains were used on roughly 400 ng RNA. MiXCR, run by TCRdb on the reads, gives a single entry per CDR3 protein. The table lists 85,000 to 100,000 distinct CDR3 sequences, 20% to 25% of them singletons. The CDR3 is made up of 14 amino acids. Germline V gene lookup returns CDR1 SGHRS and CDR2 YFSETQ. V was clipped by 3 bases and J by 4 bases; unmatched bases: 6. Sequenced input: a population of CD138-negative cells sorted from bone marrow. The gene calls are TRBV5-1 and TRBJ1-1; TRBD1 agrees at 7 bases. This sequence was found in a donor over 35 with multiple myeloma. CDR3 bases: TGCGCCAGCAGCTGGGGGGACAGTTCCACTGAAGCTTTCTTT. This encodes CASSWGDSSTEAFF.